Listed below are T cell receptor beta chains from one sample, sequenced in a study of T cells in Graves' hyperthyroidism and ophthalmopathy. TCRdb ran MiXCR on the multiplex PCR reads and lists one entry per CDR3 protein. The sample contains about 570,000 distinct CDR3 sequences, about 43% of which appear only once. Sequenced input: peripheral blood or thyroid tissue (not recorded which). The origin of the receptors is an adult woman with Graves' disease, either hyperthyroidism or ophthalmopathy (not recorded which). The CDR3 runs from the conserved cysteine through the conserved F or W. Each record gives: J gene, V gene, D gene, CDR3 length, clone size, CDR3 DNA, CDR3 protein. A D gene is named only where the DNA matches it firmly. Size tells how often a clone was seen (once, few, many) or the class of an expanded clone, and some rows leave it out.

J: TRBJ2-7; V: TRBV7-9; D: .; length: 14; size: .; DNA: TGTGCCAGCAGCTTTGGCGGGGGCGTGGGCGAGCAGTACTTC; CDR3: CASSFGGGVGEQYF
J: TRBJ1-1; V: TRBV2; D: .; length: 11; size: .; DNA: TGTGTAGCGGGGCAGGGATCCAGAGCTTTCTTT; CDR3: CVAGQGSRAFF
J: TRBJ2-7; V: TRBV7-2; D: TRBD2; length: 16; size: .; DNA: TGTGCCAGCAAAAAGCATACTAGCGGGAGGAGGCGCGAGCAGTACTTC; CDR3: CASKKHTSGRRREQYF
J: TRBJ2-5; V: TRBV5-1; D: TRBD1; length: 15; size: many; DNA: TGCGCCAGCAGCTGGGGACAGGCCTGGGGAGAGACCCAGTACTTC; CDR3: CASSWGQAWGETQYF
J: TRBJ2-5; V: TRBV24-1; D: .; length: 14; size: .; DNA: TGTGCCACCAGTGGTCAGGGGGGCGTGGAGACCCAGTACTTC; CDR3: CATSGQGGVETQYF
J: TRBJ2-7; V: TRBV29-1; D: TRBD1; length: 13; size: .; DNA: TGCAGCGGCGGGACTGGGACAGGGGGGGAGCAGTACTTC; CDR3: CSGGTGTGGEQYF
J: TRBJ2-6; V: TRBV6-5; D: .; length: 10; size: few; DNA: TGTGCCAGCAGTGTTAGCGTTCTGACTTTC; CDR3: CASSVSVLTF
J: TRBJ1-5; V: TRBV10-3; D: .; length: 13; size: .; DNA: TGTGCCATCAGAGACAGCCCGGATCAGCCCCAGCATTTT; CDR3: CAIRDSPDQPQHF
J: TRBJ1-1; V: TRBV10-3; D: .; length: 13; size: .; DNA: TGTGCCAGCAGGCCAAGGGAGAACACTGAAGCTTTCTTT; CDR3: CASRPRENTEAFF
J: TRBJ1-1; V: TRBV9; D: .; length: 9; size: .; DNA: TGTGCCAGCAGCACCGACCCGGGTTTT; CDR3: CASSTDPGF
J: TRBJ1-1; V: TRBV5-1; D: .; length: 17; size: many; DNA: TGCGCCAGCAGCTCGAAATCTAAGGGACCGGCAAACACTGAAGCTTTCTTT; CDR3: CASSSKSKGPANTEAFF
J: TRBJ1-2; V: TRBV6-1; D: .; length: 12; size: .; DNA: TGTGCCAGCGCCCGAACGGACTATGGCTACACCTTC; CDR3: CASARTDYGYTF
J: TRBJ2-2; V: TRBV12-3/TRBV12-4; D: .; length: 13; size: .; DNA: TGTGCCGGGGGACACATGAACACCGGGGAGCTGTTTTTT; CDR3: CAGGHMNTGELFF
J: TRBJ1-1; V: TRBV7-2; D: .; length: 13; size: .; DNA: TGTGCCAGCAGCTACTCAGATAACACTGAAGCTTTCTTT; CDR3: CASSYSDNTEAFF
J: TRBJ1-4; V: TRBV20-1; D: .; length: 18; size: many; DNA: TGCAGTGCTACAAAGTCTTGGGGGGGGCATACGACTAATGAAAAACTGTTTTTT; CDR3: CSATKSWGGHTTNEKLFF
J: TRBJ1-4; V: TRBV10-3; D: .; length: 14; size: once; DNA: TGTGCCATCAGTGCCGGGCCCCGGGGTGAAAAACTGTTTTTT; CDR3: CAISAGPRGEKLFF
J: TRBJ1-1; V: TRBV20-1; D: .; length: 12; size: few; DNA: TGCAGTGCTAGAGTAGCAGGGGCTGAAGCTTTCTTT; CDR3: CSARVAGAEAFF
J: TRBJ1-1; V: TRBV7-2; D: .; length: 11; size: many; DNA: TGTGCCAGCAGCTTTTACACTGAAGCTTTCTTT; CDR3: CASSFYTEAFF
J: TRBJ1-4; V: TRBV5-1; D: TRBD1; length: 14; size: many; DNA: TGCGCCAGCAGCCAGACAGGGGGGCAGAGAAAACTGTTTTTT; CDR3: CASSQTGGQRKLFF
J: TRBJ2-6; V: TRBV6-5; D: .; length: 17; size: many; DNA: TGTGCCAGCAGTTATCGAGGCTTGGACGGGTTGGCCAACGTCCTGACTTTC; CDR3: CASSYRGLDGLANVLTF
J: TRBJ2-7; V: TRBV20-1; D: .; length: 13; size: many; DNA: TGCAGTGCTAAGCCCAGGGCCTACTACGAGCAGTACTTC; CDR3: CSAKPRAYYEQYF
J: TRBJ2-5; V: TRBV4-1; D: .; length: 13; size: many; DNA: TGCGCCAGCAGCCAAGAGGGGTTGGAGGGCCAGTACTTC; CDR3: CASSQEGLEGQYF
J: TRBJ2-7; V: TRBV20-1; D: .; length: 14; size: many; DNA: TGCAGTGCTTCACCGGGACTGAACTCCTACGAGCAGTACTTC; CDR3: CSASPGLNSYEQYF
J: TRBJ2-5; V: TRBV9; D: .; length: 14; size: many; DNA: TGTGCCAGCAGCCCAGAGTTGGGGACACAGACCCAGTACTTC; CDR3: CASSPELGTQTQYF
J: TRBJ2-7; V: TRBV2; D: .; length: 13; size: few; DNA: TGTGCCACTCGACGGGACGTTACCTACGAGCAGTACTTC; CDR3: CATRRDVTYEQYF
J: TRBJ1-1; V: TRBV18; D: .; length: 13; size: few; DNA: TGTGCCAGCTCATCTCAATCGAACACTGAAGCTTTCTTT; CDR3: CASSSQSNTEAFF
J: TRBJ2-7; V: TRBV20-1; D: .; length: 13; size: .; DNA: TGCAGTGCTAGGACGGGACGGCTCTACGAGCAGTACTTC; CDR3: CSARTGRLYEQYF
J: TRBJ1-1; V: TRBV5-1; D: .; length: 15; size: .; DNA: TGCGCCAGCAGCACCAGTAGGGAACTTGGCACTGAAGCTTTCTTT; CDR3: CASSTSRELGTEAFF
J: TRBJ2-7; V: TRBV5-1; D: TRBD1; length: 15; size: many; DNA: TGCGCCAGCAGTCCGCTCCAGGGGGCGGACCACGAGCAGTACTTC; CDR3: CASSPLQGADHEQYF
J: TRBJ2-7; V: TRBV7-9; D: .; length: 15; size: .; DNA: TGTGCCAGCAGCTTTAGCGGGCAGGACAGCTACGAGCAGTACTTC; CDR3: CASSFSGQDSYEQYF
J: TRBJ2-6; V: TRBV20-1; D: TRBD2; length: 17; size: many; DNA: TGCAGTGCCCCTAGACTAGCGGGAGTAGATGGGGCCAACGTCCTGACTTTC; CDR3: CSAPRLAGVDGANVLTF
J: TRBJ1-1; V: TRBV3-1; D: TRBD1; length: 14; size: few; DNA: TGTGCCAGCAGCCAAGATTGGGGGACAGGCCCAGCTTTCTTT; CDR3: CASSQDWGTGPAFF
J: TRBJ1-1; V: TRBV2; D: .; length: 13; size: .; DNA: TGTGCCACTGACCTGCAGGGGAACACTGAAGCTTTCTTT; CDR3: CATDLQGNTEAFF
J: TRBJ1-2; V: TRBV15; D: TRBD1; length: 14; size: .; DNA: TGTGCCACCAGCAGCCGGACAGGGGTGGAGGGCTACACCTTC; CDR3: CATSSRTGVEGYTF
J: TRBJ1-5; V: TRBV20-1; D: TRBD1; length: 15; size: once; DNA: TGCAGTGCTAGAGCGACAGGGGATGGGGGTCAGCCCCAGCATTTT; CDR3: CSARATGDGGQPQHF
J: TRBJ2-1; V: TRBV24-1; D: .; length: 13; size: .; DNA: TGTGCCACCAGTGATGCTCTCCGACCCGAGCAGTTCTTC; CDR3: CATSDALRPEQFF
J: TRBJ2-6; V: TRBV20-1; D: .; length: 12; size: .; DNA: TGCAGTGCTAGAGTGGGGCCACCCGTCCTGACTTTC; CDR3: CSARVGPPVLTF
J: TRBJ1-5; V: TRBV12-3/TRBV12-4; D: .; length: 13; size: many; DNA: TGTGCCAGCAGGTCATTGGGCAATCAGCCCCAGCATTTT; CDR3: CASRSLGNQPQHF
J: TRBJ1-5; V: TRBV7-3; D: .; length: 16; size: many; DNA: TGTGCCAGCAGCTTAACGGTCGTAAAGGGTAATCAGCCCCAGCATTTT; CDR3: CASSLTVVKGNQPQHF
J: TRBJ1-6; V: TRBV20-1; D: .; length: 15; size: many; DNA: TGCAGTGCTATAGCAGGAGTCTCCTATAATTCACCCCTCCACTTT; CDR3: CSAIAGVSYNSPLHF
J: TRBJ2-7; V: TRBV7-9; D: .; length: 14; size: once; DNA: TGTGCCAGCAGTGCTAGTAGGCAGATCTACGAGCAGTACTTC; CDR3: CASSASRQIYEQYF
J: TRBJ1-2; V: TRBV20-1; D: TRBD1; length: 14; size: few; DNA: TGCAGTGCCGATCGGACAGGGCCAAACTATGGCTACACCTTC; CDR3: CSADRTGPNYGYTF
J: TRBJ2-7; V: TRBV7-6; D: .; length: 14; size: many; DNA: TGTGCCAGCAGCCGGGACCGTCGCTCCTACGAGCAGTACTTC; CDR3: CASSRDRRSYEQYF
J: TRBJ1-1; V: TRBV7-9; D: .; length: 13; size: .; DNA: TGTGCCAGCAGCTTAGCGCTTGTAGGTGAAGCTTTCTTT; CDR3: CASSLALVGEAFF
J: TRBJ1-4; V: TRBV11-2; D: .; length: 16; size: .; DNA: TGTGCCAGCAGCCGACTAGCGGGATCGTCTAATGAAAAACTGTTTTTT; CDR3: CASSRLAGSSNEKLFF
J: TRBJ1-1; V: TRBV12-3/TRBV12-4; D: .; length: 13; size: many; DNA: TGTGCCAGCCGGAGGTGGGGTAACACTGAAGCTTTCTTT; CDR3: CASRRWGNTEAFF
J: TRBJ2-3; V: TRBV5-1; D: TRBD2; length: 14; size: few; DNA: TGCGCCAGCAGCTTCGACTCTAGCGGGAGTCCGCAGTATTTT; CDR3: CASSFDSSGSPQYF
J: TRBJ2-2; V: TRBV10-3; D: .; length: 13; size: .; DNA: TGTGCCACAGGACCCCAGGGTTACGGGGAGCTGTTTTTT; CDR3: CATGPQGYGELFF
J: TRBJ2-2; V: TRBV2; D: .; length: 8; size: .; DNA: TGTGCCAGCAGTGAACCTGGGTTT; CDR3: CASSEPGF
J: TRBJ1-5; V: TRBV6-1; D: TRBD1; length: 14; size: few; DNA: TGTGCCAGCAGGCCTGGGACAGAGCATCAGCCCCAGCATTTT; CDR3: CASRPGTEHQPQHF
J: TRBJ2-7; V: TRBV15; D: .; length: 14; size: .; DNA: TGTGCTAGAGACCGGGTTGCGCCCTCCTACGAGCAGTACTTC; CDR3: CARDRVAPSYEQYF
J: TRBJ2-5; V: TRBV7-9; D: .; length: 14; size: many; DNA: TGTGCCAGCAGCCCGATAGCGGTCCAAGAGACCCAGTACTTC; CDR3: CASSPIAVQETQYF